What follows are 22 T cell receptor beta chains derived from one specimen sequenced in a study of blood T cell repertoires in COVID-19. Here immunoSEQ multiplex PCR was the method, and the copy in TCRdb shows in-frame clones only, minus some. The profile shows roughly 150,000 clones, approximately 83% of them singletons. Source material: PBMCs or T cells enriched from blood (not recorded which). The receptors come from a man aged 65 to 79 who had been exposed to COVID-19.

This chain joins TRBV4-3 and TRBJ1-2, with D unresolved. Germline CDR1 LGHNA, CDR2 YSLEER. This CDR3 is 13 amino acids long. V lost 1 base and J lost 4, with 7 bases in between. CDR3 in DNA: TGCGCCAGCAGCCAAGGCAGCGCCTATGGCTACACCTTC. Its translation: CASSQGSAYGYTF.

The CDR3 loop reads CASSGRQGKVSGNTIYF. Here the CDR3 DNA reads TGTGCCAGCAGTGGACGACAGGGGAAGGTCTCTGGAAACACCATATATTTT. This chain connects TRBV25-1 to TRBJ1-3; TRBD1 matches 8 bases. The CDR3 length is 17 residues. The V gene end was trimmed by 4 bases and the J gene end by 0 bases; junction bases not matched to a gene: 8. The germline gives CDR1 MGHDK, CDR2 SYGVNS.

This chain connects TRBV11-2 to TRBJ2-1; D not resolved. V was cut by 11 bases and J by 4 bases, with 15 bases left in between. Germline V gene lookup returns CDR1 SGHAT and CDR2 FQNNGV. This CDR3 is 13 amino acids long. CDR3 residues: CASGDNTYNEQFF. The CDR3 DNA reads as TGTGCCTCAGGCGATAATACTTACAATGAGCAGTTCTTC.

The rearrangement uses TRBV27 and TRBJ1-1, with TRBD1 as a possible D gene (5 bases). Germline values: CDR1 MNHEY, CDR2 SMNVEV (reference sequence). Trimming pared 3 bases from V and 4 bases from J, leaving 9 bases between. The CDR3 loop spans 13 amino acids. CDR3 protein: CASSFARATEAFF. DNA for the CDR3: TGTGCCAGCAGTTTTGCCAGGGCCACTGAAGCTTTCTTT.

V is TRBV19 and J is TRBJ1-5; no clear D. CDR3 size: 15 residues. Germline assignment: CDR1 LNHDA and CDR2 SQIVND (reference sequence). Trimming removed 2 bases from V and 2 bases from J, with 10 bases in between. Written as DNA, the CDR3 is TGTGCCAGTAGTATACTCCGAGAGGGCAATCAGCCCCAGCATTTT. Its protein product is CASSILREGNQPQHF.

This clone was observed a few times. This chain links TRBV3-1 (or the pseudogene TRBV3-2) with TRBJ1-2; the D gene is possibly TRBD1 (6 bases). Trimming pared 0 bases from V and 4 bases from J, leaving 9 bases between. Germline V gene lookup returns CDR1 LGHDT and CDR2 YNNKEL (reference sequence). CDR3 size: 14 residues. The CDR3, as DNA: TGTGCCAGCAGCCAAGACAGGGGTTCCTATGGCTACACCTTC. Amino acid sequence: CASSQDRGSYGYTF.

V and J are TRBV12-5 and TRBJ2-2; D is possibly TRBD1 (6 bases). This CDR3 region has 14 residues. V lost 2 bases to trimming and J lost 6 bases, with 10 bases between them. Germline V gives CDR1 LGHNT, CDR2 FRNRAP. In nucleotides, the CDR3 is TGTGCTAGTGGTTTGACAGGGTGGGCCGGGGAGCTGTTTTTT. It is translated as CASGLTGWAGELFF.

The chain is built from TRBV19 and TRBJ1-2, with 8 nucleotides matching TRBD1. CDR1 and CDR2 (germline): LNHDA, SQIVND (reference sequence). The ends lost 9 bases at V and 7 bases at J; junction bases unmatched: 13. This CDR3 comprises 14 residues. CDR3 residues: CASRGRLASGGYTF. The CDR3 DNA follows: TGTGCCAGCAGGGGGCGCCTTGCCAGTGGTGGCTACACCTTC.

This chain connects TRBV5-6 to TRBJ2-7, with D perhaps TRBD2 (6 bases). The CDR3 is 15 amino acids. The V end was cut by 4 bases, the J end by 6 bases, with 20 bases between. Germline-derived CDR1 and CDR2 are SGHDT and YYEEEE. CDR3: CASSPPGIRRGEQYF. CDR3 sequence (DNA): TGTGCCAGCAGCCCTCCCGGGATAAGGAGGGGCGAGCAGTACTTC. The full variable domain, completed using reference TRBV5-6 and TRBJ2-7, is DAGVTQSPTHLIKTRGQQVTLRCSPKSGHDTVSWYQQALGQGPQFIFQYYEEEERQRGNFPDRFSGHQFPNYSSELNVNALLLGDSALYLCASSPPGIRRGEQYFGPGTRLTVT.

There are a few counts of this clone. The V call is TRBV12-3 or TRBV12-4, the J call TRBJ1-5; D gene unclear. V lost 5 bases and J lost 4, with 9 bases in between. The CDR3 is made up of 13 amino acids. The DNA of the CDR3 is TGTGCCAGCAGTCGGGAGAGAAATCAGCCCCAGCATTTT. It codes for CASSRERNQPQHF.

This clone was observed a handful of times. CDR3 sequence (DNA): TGTGCCAGCAGCCCCGGACTAGCGGGGACCCCGGCTAGCACAGATACGCAGTATTTT. It specifies CASSPGLAGTPASTDTQYF. The genes are TRBV4-2 and TRBJ2-3, with 12 positions matching TRBD2. The germline V gene has CDR1 LGHNA and CDR2 YNFKEQ. J lost 0 bases, V lost 4 bases, and 11 bases had no gene match. CDR3 length: 19 residues.

This chain connects TRBV24-1 to TRBJ2-2; weak D call: TRBD1 (6 bases). The germline V gene has CDR1 KGHDR and CDR2 SFDVKD. This CDR3 has 16 residues. V was trimmed by 2 bases and J by 3 bases, leaving 12 bases between them. The CDR3 region has the DNA TGTGCCACCAGTGATTCCGGGACAAAATACACCGGGGAGCTGTTTTTT. Translating gives CATSDSGTKYTGELFF.

This clone was found once. The V gene is TRBV10-3, the J gene TRBJ2-1; 10 positions match TRBD2. The CDR3 totals 12 residues. V lost 5 bases and J lost 8; bases outside the gene matches: 0. Germline V gives CDR1 ENHRY, CDR2 SYGVKD. The CDR3 reads CAISSGRDEQFF. The CDR3 DNA reads TGTGCCATCAGTAGCGGGAGGGATGAGCAGTTCTTC.

The gene calls are TRBV5-6 and TRBJ2-7; TRBD2 might be the D (6 bases). Between the trimmed V and J ends, which lost 1 base and 6 bases, there was a span of 17 bases. Germline V gives CDR1 SGHDT, CDR2 YYEEEE. CDR3 size: 15 residues. The CDR3 DNA reads as TGTGCCAGCAGCTTGCGATGGGGAGGTCGGGGCGAGCAGTACTTC. Amino acid sequence: CASSLRWGGRGEQYF.

The J gene is TRBJ2-2, the V gene TRBV4-3, with a weak D call TRBD2 (6 bases). With 0 bases removed from V and 6 bases from J, the gap between germline ends came to 8 bases. CDR1 is LGHNA, CDR2 YSLEER, per germline. The CDR3 is made up of 14 amino acids. The CDR3 protein is CASSQDWEAGELFF. The CDR3 DNA reads as TGCGCCAGCAGCCAAGATTGGGAGGCCGGGGAGCTGTTTTTT.

This sequence joins TRBV6-5 and TRBJ1-1; D not resolved. V was clipped by 6 bases and J by 0 bases, with 8 bases between them. The CDR3 covers 13 residues. Per germline, CDR1 MNHEY and CDR2 SVGAGI. CDR3 bases: TGTGCCAGCAGGGTCACACTGAACACTGAAGCTTTCTTT. As protein: CASRVTLNTEAFF.

V usage is TRBV2 and J usage is TRBJ2-7, with D perhaps matching TRBD2 (7 bases). V lost 3 bases and J lost 3, with 24 bases in between. CDR3 length: 18 residues. CDR1 SNHLY and CDR2 FYNNEI come from the germline V gene. The CDR3, as DNA: TGTGCCAGCAGTGATAGGGCCGGGGGGCGCGACCCCTACTACGAGCAGTACTTC. It codes for CASSDRAGGRDPYYEQYF.

The chain employs TRBV20-1 and TRBJ1-2, with D maybe TRBD1 (6 bases). Germline CDR1 DFQATT, CDR2 SNEGSKA (reference sequence). The CDR3 loop spans 14 amino acids. V was trimmed by 3 bases and J by 4 bases, leaving 15 bases between them. CDR3 nucleotides: TGCAGTGCTAGTGGGCAGGGGATCAGCTATGGCTACACCTTC. This sequence encodes CSASGQGISYGYTF.

This clone was recorded once. V gene TRBV4-3 combines with J gene TRBJ2-3; 7 bases match TRBD2. CDR1 LGHNA and CDR2 YSLEER come from the germline V gene. V gave up 3 bases and J gave up 0 bases; unmatched junction bases: 12. The CDR3 covers 18 residues. CDR3 protein: CASSHGPSGTSSTDTQYF. CDR3 bases: TGCGCCAGCAGCCACGGCCCTAGCGGAACTTCTAGCACAGATACGCAGTATTTT.

This sequence joins TRBV5-4 and TRBJ2-1; 9 bases are a match to TRBD2. Germline CDR1 reads SGHNT; CDR2 reads YYREEE (reference sequence). Trimming at V came to 2 bases and at J to 6 bases, leaving 9 bases not matched to a gene. This CDR3 has 16 residues. The CDR3 nucleotides are TGTGCCAGCAGCTTTAGGGGCGGGGGGGCCAGCAATGAGCAGTTCTTC. Its protein product is CASSFRGGGASNEQFF.

The chain links TRBV19 to TRBJ2-7; D ambiguous. V was clipped by 1 base and J by 4 bases, with 8 bases between them. This CDR3 region has 13 residues. The germline CDR1 and CDR2 sequences are LNHDA and SQIVND (reference sequence). The DNA of the CDR3 is TGTGCCAGTAGTATAGGACTTAGTTACGAGCAGTACTTC. Translating it yields CASSIGLSYEQYF.

This chain links TRBV29-1 with TRBJ2-3; D remains ambiguous. V was clipped by 5 bases and J by 0 bases, with 6 bases between them. This CDR3 has 12 amino acids. CDR1 and CDR2 from the germline V gene are SQVTM and ANQGSEA. The CDR3 DNA sequence: TGCAGCGTTAAGACAAGCACAGATACGCAGTATTTT. This encodes CSVKTSTDTQYF.